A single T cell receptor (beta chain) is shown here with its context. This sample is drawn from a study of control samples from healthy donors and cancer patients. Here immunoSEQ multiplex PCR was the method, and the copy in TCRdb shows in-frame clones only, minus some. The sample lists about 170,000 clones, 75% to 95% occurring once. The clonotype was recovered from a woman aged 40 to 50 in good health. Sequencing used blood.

CDR3 coding DNA: TGCAGCGTTGAGGAGGGGCGCGGGCCCCAGCATTTT. Residues: CSVEEGRGPQHF. J is TRBJ1-5 and V is TRBV29-1; D perhaps matches TRBD1 (5 bases). V lost 3 bases and J 9 bases, leaving 12 bases between the germline ends. The CDR3 spans 12 residues. Germline CDR1 is SQVTM and CDR2 is ANQGSEA. The full variable domain, rest sourced from reference TRBV29-1 and TRBJ1-5, is SAVISQKPSRDICQRGTSLTIQCQVDSQVTMMFWYRQQPGQSLTLIATANQGSEATYESGFVIDKFPISRPNLTFSTLTVSNMSPEDSSIYLCSVEEGRGPQHFGDGTRLSIL.